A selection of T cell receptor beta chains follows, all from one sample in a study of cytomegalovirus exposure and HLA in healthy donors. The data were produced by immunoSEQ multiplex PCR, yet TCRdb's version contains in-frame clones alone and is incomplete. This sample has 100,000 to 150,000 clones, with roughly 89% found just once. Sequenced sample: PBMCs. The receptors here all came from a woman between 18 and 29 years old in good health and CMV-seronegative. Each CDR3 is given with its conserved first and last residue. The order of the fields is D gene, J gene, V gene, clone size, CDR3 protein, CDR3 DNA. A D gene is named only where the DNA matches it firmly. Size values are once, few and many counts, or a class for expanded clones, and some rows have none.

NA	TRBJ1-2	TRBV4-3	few	CASSQTGTYGYTF	TGCGCCAGCAGCCAAACAGGGACCTATGGCTACACCTTC
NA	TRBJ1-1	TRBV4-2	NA	CASSQLLQGDTEAFF	TGTGCCAGCAGCCAATTGTTACAGGGAGACACTGAAGCTTTCTTT
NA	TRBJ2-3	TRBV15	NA	CATKRDFNLGTDTQYF	TGTGCCACAAAAAGGGACTTTAATCTTGGCACAGATACGCAGTATTTT
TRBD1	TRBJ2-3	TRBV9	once	CASSGTVQGAIAYTDTQYF	TGTGCCAGCAGCGGGACGGTACAGGGGGCAATCGCATACACAGATACGCAGTATTTT
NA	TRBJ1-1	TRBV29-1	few	CSVRDTEAFF	TGCAGCGTGCGTGACACTGAAGCTTTCTTT
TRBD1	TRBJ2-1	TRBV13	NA	CASSSRLLRDSSYNEQFF	TGTGCCAGCAGCTCCAGACTATTGAGGGACAGCTCCTACAATGAGCAGTTCTTC
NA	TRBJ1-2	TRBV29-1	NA	CSVERPGSYGYTF	TGCAGCGTTGAAAGGCCAGGTTCCTATGGCTACACCTTC
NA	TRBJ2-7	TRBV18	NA	CASSLTGTLGSYEQYF	TGTGCCAGCTCACTTACCGGGACATTAGGCTCCTACGAGCAGTACTTC
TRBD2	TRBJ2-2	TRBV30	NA	CASLGLAGREVGELFF	TGTGCCTCTCTGGGACTAGCGGGGCGAGAGGTCGGGGAGCTGTTTTTT
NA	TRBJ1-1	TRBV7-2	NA	CASSLDLRGTEAFF	TGTGCCAGCAGCTTAGACCTCAGGGGCACTGAAGCTTTCTTT
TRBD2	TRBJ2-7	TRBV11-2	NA	CASSPNKRERGSGYEQYF	TGTGCCAGCAGCCCTAATAAGCGGGAGAGGGGGTCGGGATACGAGCAGTACTTC
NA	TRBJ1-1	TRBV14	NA	CASSPQPGGTEAFF	TGTGCCAGCAGCCCTCAACCGGGAGGAACTGAAGCTTTCTTT
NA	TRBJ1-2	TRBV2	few	CASSDLGVTYTF	TGTGCCAGCAGTGACCTCGGGGTTACCTACACCTTC
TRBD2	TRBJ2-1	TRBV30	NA	CAWSPGLAEYNEQFF	TGTGCCTGGAGTCCAGGGCTAGCGGAGTACAATGAGCAGTTCTTC
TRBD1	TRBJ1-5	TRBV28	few	CASSLSGQGHQPQHF	TGTGCCAGCAGTTTATCGGGACAGGGGCATCAGCCCCAGCATTTT
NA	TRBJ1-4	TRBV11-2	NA	CASSFQGTNEKLFF	TGTGCCAGCAGCTTCCAGGGGACTAATGAAAAACTGTTTTTT
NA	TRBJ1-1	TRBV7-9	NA	CASSPPRDNTEAFF	TGTGCCAGCAGCCCCCCGCGGGATAACACTGAAGCTTTCTTT
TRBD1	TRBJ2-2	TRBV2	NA	CASRRQGTNTGELFF	TGTGCCAGCAGGAGACAGGGGACGAACACCGGGGAGCTGTTTTTT
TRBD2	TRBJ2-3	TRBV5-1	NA	CASSIGGAGDTQYF	TGCGCCAGCAGTATCGGGGGGGCAGGCGATACGCAGTATTTT
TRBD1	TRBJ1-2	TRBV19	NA	CASVDTGADGYTF	TGTGCCAGTGTTGACACAGGGGCTGATGGCTACACCTTC
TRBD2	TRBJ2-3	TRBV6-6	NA	CASSYSRGRREDKYF	TGTGCCAGCAGTTACTCGAGAGGTCGGCGGGAGGACAAGTATTTT
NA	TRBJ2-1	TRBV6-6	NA	CASSASGEQFF	TGTGCCAGCAGTGCCTCGGGTGAGCAGTTCTTC
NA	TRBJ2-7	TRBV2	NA	CASTDPTGAHGRLAYEQYF	TGTGCCAGCACTGACCCGACAGGAGCTCATGGGCGACTAGCTTACGAGCAGTACTTC
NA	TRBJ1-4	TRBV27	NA	CARGTRGACEKLFF	TGTGCCAGAGGGACCCGGGGGGCCTGCGAAAAACTGTTTTTT
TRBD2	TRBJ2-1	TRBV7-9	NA	CASSSQRGGRDEQFF	TGTGCCAGCAGCTCTCAGCGGGGCGGTCGAGATGAGCAGTTCTTC
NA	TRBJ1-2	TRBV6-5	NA	CASSPGVGYTF	TGTGCCAGCAGTCCAGGGGTTGGCTACACCTTC
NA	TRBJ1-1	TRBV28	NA	CASSSPTGFAVEAFF	TGTGCCAGCAGTTCCCCCACAGGGTTCGCCGTTGAAGCTTTCTTT
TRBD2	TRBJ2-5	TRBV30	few	CACPTSGGPQETQYF	TGTGCCTGCCCGACTAGCGGGGGCCCCCAAGAGACCCAGTACTTC
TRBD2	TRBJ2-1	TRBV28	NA	CASRGRRLADGEQFF	TGTGCCAGCAGGGGGCGGAGACTAGCGGACGGGGAGCAGTTCTTC
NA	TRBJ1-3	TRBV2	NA	CASSGLEGENTIYF	TGTGCCAGCAGTGGGTTAGAAGGAGAAAACACCATATATTTT
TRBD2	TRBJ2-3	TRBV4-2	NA	CASSQDELAGGRGAQYF	TGTGCCAGCAGCCAAGATGAACTAGCGGGAGGGCGTGGGGCGCAGTATTTT
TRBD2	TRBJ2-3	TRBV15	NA	CATSRAGGFTDTQYF	TGTGCCACCAGCAGAGCGGGGGGGTTCACAGATACGCAGTATTTT
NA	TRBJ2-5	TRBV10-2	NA	CASSESILEETQYF	TGCGCCAGCAGTGAGTCGATTTTGGAGGAGACCCAGTACTTC
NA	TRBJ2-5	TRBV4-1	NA	CASSQDRVQETQYF	TGCGCCAGCAGCCAAGACAGGGTACAAGAGACCCAGTACTTC
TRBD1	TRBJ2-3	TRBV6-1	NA	CASRDRVGDTQYF	TGTGCCAGCAGGGACAGGGTTGGGGATACGCAGTATTTT
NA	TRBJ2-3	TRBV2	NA	CASSETRGWDGRTDTQYF	TGTGCCAGCAGTGAGACTCGGGGGTGGGACGGACGCACAGATACGCAGTATTTT
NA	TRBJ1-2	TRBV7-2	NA	CASSLTAGAGDGYTF	TGTGCCAGCAGCTTAACAGCAGGGGCGGGTGATGGCTACACCTTC
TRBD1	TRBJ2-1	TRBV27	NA	CATRDRAYNEQFF	TGTGCCACCCGGGACAGGGCATACAATGAGCAGTTCTTC
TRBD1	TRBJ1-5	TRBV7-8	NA	CASSRDRVYSGNQPQHF	TGTGCCAGCAGCCGGGACAGGGTTTATTCGGGCAATCAGCCCCAGCATTTT
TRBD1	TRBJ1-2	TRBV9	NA	CASSVVGQGRGYTF	TGTGCCAGCAGCGTAGTGGGACAGGGTCGTGGCTACACCTTC
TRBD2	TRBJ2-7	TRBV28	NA	CASKLADTSYEQYF	TGTGCCAGTAAACTAGCGGACACCTCCTACGAGCAGTACTTC
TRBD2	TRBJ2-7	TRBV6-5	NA	CASSELAGGTYEQYF	TGTGCCAGCAGCGAACTAGCGGGAGGGACCTACGAGCAGTACTTC
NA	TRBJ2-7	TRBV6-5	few	CASSGVSDPYEQYF	TGTGCCAGCAGTGGCGTTAGCGACCCCTACGAGCAGTACTTC
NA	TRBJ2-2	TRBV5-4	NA	CASVQTGSGELFF	TGTGCCAGCGTCCAAACAGGGTCCGGGGAGCTGTTTTTT
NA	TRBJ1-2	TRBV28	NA	CASSLPSSPGGYTF	TGTGCCAGCAGTTTACCGTCTTCCCCGGGGGGCTACACCTTC
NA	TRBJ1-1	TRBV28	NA	CATGRATEAFF	TGTGCCACCGGGAGGGCCACTGAAGCTTTCTTT
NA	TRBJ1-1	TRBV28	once	CASSQGITEAFF	TGTGCCAGCAGTCAGGGGATCACTGAAGCTTTCTTT